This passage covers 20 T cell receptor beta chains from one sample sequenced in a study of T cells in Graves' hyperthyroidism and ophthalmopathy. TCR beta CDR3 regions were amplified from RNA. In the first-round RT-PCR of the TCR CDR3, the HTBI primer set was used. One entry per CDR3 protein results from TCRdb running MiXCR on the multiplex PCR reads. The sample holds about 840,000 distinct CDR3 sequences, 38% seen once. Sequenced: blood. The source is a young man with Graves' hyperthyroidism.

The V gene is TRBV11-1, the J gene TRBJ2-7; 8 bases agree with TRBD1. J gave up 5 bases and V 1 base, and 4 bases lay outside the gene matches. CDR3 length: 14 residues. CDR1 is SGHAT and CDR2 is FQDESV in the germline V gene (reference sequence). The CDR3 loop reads CASSLDGTGDEQYF. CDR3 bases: TGTGCCAGCAGCTTAGACGGGACAGGTGACGAGCAGTACTTC.

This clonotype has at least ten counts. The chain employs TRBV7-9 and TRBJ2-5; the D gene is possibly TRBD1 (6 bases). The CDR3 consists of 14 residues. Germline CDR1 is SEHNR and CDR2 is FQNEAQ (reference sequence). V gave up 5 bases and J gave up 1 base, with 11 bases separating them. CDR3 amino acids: CASSRTQGQETQYF. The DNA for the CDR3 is TGTGCCAGCAGCCGGACACAGGGCCAAGAGACCCAGTACTTC. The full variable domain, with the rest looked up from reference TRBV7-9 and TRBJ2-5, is DTGVSQNPRHKITKRGQNVTFRCDPISEHNRLYWYRQTLGQGPEFLTYFQNEAQLEKSRLLSDRFSAERPKGSFSTLEIQRTEQGDSAMYLCASSRTQGQETQYFGPGTRLLVL.

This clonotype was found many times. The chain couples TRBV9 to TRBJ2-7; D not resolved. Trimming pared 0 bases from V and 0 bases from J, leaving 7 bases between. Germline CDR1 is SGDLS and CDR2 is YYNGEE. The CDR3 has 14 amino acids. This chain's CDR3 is CASSVDPSSYEQYF. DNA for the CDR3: TGTGCCAGCAGCGTAGACCCCAGCTCCTACGAGCAGTACTTC. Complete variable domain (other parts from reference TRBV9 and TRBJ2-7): DSGVTQTPKHLITATGQRVTLRCSPRSGDLSVYWYQQSLDQGLQFLIQYYNGEERAKGNILERFSAQQFPDLHSELNLSSLELGDSALYFCASSVDPSSYEQYFGPGTRLTVT.

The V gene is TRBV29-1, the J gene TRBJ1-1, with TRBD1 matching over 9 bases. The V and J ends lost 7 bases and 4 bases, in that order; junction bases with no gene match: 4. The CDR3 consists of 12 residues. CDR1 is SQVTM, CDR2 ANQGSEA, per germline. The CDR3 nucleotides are TGCAGCGCCTTGGGACAGGGCACTGAAGCTTTCTTT. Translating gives CSALGQGTEAFF.

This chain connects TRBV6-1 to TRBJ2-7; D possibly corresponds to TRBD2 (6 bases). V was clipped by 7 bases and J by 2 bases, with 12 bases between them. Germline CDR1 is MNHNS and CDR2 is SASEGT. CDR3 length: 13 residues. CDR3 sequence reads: CASTPGGTYEQYF. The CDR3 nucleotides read TGTGCCAGCACCCCCGGCGGGACCTACGAGCAGTACTTC.

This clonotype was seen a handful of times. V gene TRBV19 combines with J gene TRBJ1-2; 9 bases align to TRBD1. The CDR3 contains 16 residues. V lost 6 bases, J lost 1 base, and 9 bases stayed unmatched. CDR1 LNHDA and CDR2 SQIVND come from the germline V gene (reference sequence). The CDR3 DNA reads TGTGCCAGTAGCTCAACAGGGGGCGCCGGTAACTATGGCTACACCTTC. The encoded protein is CASSSTGGAGNYGYTF.

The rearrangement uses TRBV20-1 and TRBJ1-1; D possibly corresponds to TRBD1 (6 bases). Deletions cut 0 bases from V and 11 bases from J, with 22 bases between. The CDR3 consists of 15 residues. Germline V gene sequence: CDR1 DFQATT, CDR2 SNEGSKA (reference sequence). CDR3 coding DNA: TGCAGTGCTAGAGAGGACAGCCGCGGAACGGAAGGCGCTTTCTTT. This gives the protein CSAREDSRGTEGAFF.

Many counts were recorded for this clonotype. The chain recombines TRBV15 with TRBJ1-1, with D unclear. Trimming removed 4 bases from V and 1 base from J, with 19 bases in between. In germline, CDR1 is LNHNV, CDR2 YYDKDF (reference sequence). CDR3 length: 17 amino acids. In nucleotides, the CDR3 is TGTGCCACCAGCAAGGACGGAGTATACGGAGGGAACACTGAAGCTTTCTTT. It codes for CATSKDGVYGGNTEAFF.

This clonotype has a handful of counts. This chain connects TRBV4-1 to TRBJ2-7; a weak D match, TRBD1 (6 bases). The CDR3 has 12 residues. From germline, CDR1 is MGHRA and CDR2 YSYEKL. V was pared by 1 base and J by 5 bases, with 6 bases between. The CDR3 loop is CASSQGTDEQYF. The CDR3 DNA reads TGCGCCAGCAGCCAAGGGACAGACGAGCAGTACTTC.

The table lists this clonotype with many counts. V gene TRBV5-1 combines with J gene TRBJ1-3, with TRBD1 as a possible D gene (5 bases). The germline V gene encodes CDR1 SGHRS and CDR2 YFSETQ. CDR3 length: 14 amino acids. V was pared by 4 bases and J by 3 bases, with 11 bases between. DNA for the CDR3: TGCGCCAGCAGCACCGGGACGGATGGAAACACCATATATTTT. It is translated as CASSTGTDGNTIYF.

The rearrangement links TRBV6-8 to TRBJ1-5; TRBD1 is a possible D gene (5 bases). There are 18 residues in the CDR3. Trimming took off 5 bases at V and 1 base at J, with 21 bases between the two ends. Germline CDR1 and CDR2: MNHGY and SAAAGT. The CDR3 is CASSKSCGGVRSNQPQHF. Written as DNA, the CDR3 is TGTGCCAGCAGTAAGAGCTGCGGGGGTGTCCGAAGCAATCAGCCCCAGCATTTT.

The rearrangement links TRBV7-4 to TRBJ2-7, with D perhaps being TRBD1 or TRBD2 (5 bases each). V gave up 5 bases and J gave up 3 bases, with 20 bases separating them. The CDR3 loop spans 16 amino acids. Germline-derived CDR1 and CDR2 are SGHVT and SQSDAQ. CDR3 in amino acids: CASSHTTGTGNYEQYF. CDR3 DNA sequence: TGTGCCAGCAGCCATACTACCGGGACGGGGAACTACGAGCAGTACTTC.

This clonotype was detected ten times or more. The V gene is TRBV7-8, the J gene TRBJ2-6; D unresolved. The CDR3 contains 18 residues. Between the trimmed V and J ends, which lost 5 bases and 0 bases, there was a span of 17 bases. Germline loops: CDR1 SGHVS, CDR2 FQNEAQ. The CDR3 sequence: CASSRAATESSGANVLTF. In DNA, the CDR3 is TGTGCCAGCAGCAGGGCCGCGACTGAGAGCTCTGGGGCCAACGTCCTGACTTTC.

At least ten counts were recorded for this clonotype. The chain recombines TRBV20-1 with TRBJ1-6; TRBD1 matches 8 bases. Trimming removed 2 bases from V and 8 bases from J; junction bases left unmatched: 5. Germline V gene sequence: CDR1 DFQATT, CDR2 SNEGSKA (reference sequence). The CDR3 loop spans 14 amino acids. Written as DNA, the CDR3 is TGCAGTGCTAGAAAGGGACAGGTGGATTCACCCCTCCACTTT. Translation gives CSARKGQVDSPLHF.

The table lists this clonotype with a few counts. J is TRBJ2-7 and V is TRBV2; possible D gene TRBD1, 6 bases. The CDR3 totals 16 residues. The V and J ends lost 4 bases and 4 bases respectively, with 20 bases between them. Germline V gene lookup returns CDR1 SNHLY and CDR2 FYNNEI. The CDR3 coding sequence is TGTGCCAGCAGTGGCCGCGGACAGCCGGGCGGATACGAGCAGTACTTC. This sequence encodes CASSGRGQPGGYEQYF. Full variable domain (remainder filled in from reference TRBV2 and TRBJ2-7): EPEVTQTPSHQVTQMGQEVILRCVPISNHLYFYWYRQILGQKVEFLVSFYNNEISEKSEIFDDQFSVERPDGSNFTLKIRSTKLEDSAMYFCASSGRGQPGGYEQYFGPGTRLTVT.

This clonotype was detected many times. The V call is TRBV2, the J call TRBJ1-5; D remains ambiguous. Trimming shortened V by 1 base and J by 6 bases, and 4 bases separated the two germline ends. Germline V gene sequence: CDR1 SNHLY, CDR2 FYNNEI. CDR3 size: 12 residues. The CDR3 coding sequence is TGTGCCAGCAGTGAAGAGTTTCAGCCCCAGCATTTT. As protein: CASSEEFQPQHF.

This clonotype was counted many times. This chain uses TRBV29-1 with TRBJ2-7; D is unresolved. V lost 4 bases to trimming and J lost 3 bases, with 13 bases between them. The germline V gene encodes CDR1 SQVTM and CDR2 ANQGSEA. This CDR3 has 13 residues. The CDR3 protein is CSVVGQVDYEQYF. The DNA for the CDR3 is TGCAGCGTTGTAGGTCAGGTTGACTACGAGCAGTACTTC.

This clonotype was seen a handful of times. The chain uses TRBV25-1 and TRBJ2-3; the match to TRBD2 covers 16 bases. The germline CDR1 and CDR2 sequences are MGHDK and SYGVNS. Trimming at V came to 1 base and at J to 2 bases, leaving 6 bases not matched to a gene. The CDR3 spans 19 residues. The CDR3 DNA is TGTGCCAGCAGTGAATTGGAGGGACTAGCGGGAGGGGACACAGATACGCAGTATTTT. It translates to CASSELEGLAGGDTDTQYF.

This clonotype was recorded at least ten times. CDR3: CASSLTGWNTEAFF. The CDR3 region has the DNA TGTGCCAGTAGTTTGACAGGGTGGAACACTGAAGCTTTCTTT. The V gene is TRBV19, the J gene TRBJ1-1, with 7 bases matching TRBD1. CDR3 length: 14 residues. CDR1 is LNHDA and CDR2 is SQIVND in the germline V gene (reference sequence). The V gene end was trimmed by 5 bases and the J gene end by 1 base; junction bases not matched to a gene: 4.

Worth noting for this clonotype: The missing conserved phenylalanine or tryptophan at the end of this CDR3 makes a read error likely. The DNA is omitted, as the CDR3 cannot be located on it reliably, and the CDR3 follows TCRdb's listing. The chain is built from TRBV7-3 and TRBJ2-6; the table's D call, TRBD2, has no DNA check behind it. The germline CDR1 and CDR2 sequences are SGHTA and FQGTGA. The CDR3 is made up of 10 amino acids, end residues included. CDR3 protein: CASSRTSSSS.